Reported below is one T cell receptor (beta chain). This sample is part of a study of blood T cell repertoires in COVID-19. In the study overall: COVID-19 samples collected from the United States, Italy and Spain covered acute and convalescent phases. The analysed material was cDNA or gDNA that came from T cells, B-cell-depleted T cells, or PBMCs.

Authors' methods: Reference gene primer amplification gave estimated nucleated cell counts. Generated by immunoSEQ multiplex PCR, the TCRdb table keeps only in-frame clones and is missing some. V, J and clone size are taken as reported in that table, and D and trimming were inferred from the DNA itself. The sample has tens of thousands of clones; 75% to 90% are singletons. Sequencing was performed on peripheral blood. The TCR comes from a male donor with acute or convalescent COVID-19.

The CDR3 sequence is CASSLVGVLSQYNSPLHF. The CDR3 nucleotides are TGTGCCAGCAGTTTGGTAGGGGTTTTGAGTCAGTATAATTCACCCCTCCACTTT. This rearrangement joins TRBV6-2 or TRBV6-3 to TRBJ1-6, with a weak D call TRBD1 (5 bases). The CDR3 runs 18 residues. The germline V gene has CDR1 MNHEY and CDR2 SVGEGT. V was trimmed by 4 bases and J by 4 bases, leaving 20 bases between them.